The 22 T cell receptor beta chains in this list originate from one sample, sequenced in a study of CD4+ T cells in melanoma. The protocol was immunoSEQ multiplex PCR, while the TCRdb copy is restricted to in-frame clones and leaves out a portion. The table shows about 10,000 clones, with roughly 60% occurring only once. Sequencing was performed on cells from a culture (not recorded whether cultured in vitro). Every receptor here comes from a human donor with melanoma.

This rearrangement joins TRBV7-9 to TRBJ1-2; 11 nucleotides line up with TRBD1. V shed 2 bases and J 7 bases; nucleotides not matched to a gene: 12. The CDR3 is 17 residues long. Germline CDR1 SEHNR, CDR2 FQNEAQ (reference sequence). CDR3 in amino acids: CASSLYPGTGGVVGYTF. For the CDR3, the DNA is TGTGCCAGCAGCTTATACCCGGGGACAGGGGGTGTAGTTGGCTACACCTTC.

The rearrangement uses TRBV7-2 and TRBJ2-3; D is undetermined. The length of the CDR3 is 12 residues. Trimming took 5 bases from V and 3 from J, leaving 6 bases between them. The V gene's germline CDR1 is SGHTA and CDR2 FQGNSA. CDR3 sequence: CASSAPTDTQYF. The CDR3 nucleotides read TGTGCCAGCAGCGCACCTACAGATACGCAGTATTTT.

DNA of the CDR3: TGTGCCTGGACGGGCTTCCTGGACCGTGCCACCTTC. Its protein is CAWTGFLDRATF. The rearrangement uses TRBV30 and TRBJ1-2; no definite D call. V was cut by 4 bases and J by 13 bases, with 19 bases left in between. The CDR3 consists of 12 residues. Germline V gene data show CDR1 as GTSNPN and CDR2 as SVGIG (reference sequence).

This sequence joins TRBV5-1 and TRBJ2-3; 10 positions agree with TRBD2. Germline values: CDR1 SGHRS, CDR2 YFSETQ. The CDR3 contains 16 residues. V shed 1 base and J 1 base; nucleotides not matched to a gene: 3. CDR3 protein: CASSLSLAGGTDTQYF. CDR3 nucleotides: TGCGCCAGCAGCTTGAGTCTAGCGGGAGGCACAGATACGCAGTATTTT.

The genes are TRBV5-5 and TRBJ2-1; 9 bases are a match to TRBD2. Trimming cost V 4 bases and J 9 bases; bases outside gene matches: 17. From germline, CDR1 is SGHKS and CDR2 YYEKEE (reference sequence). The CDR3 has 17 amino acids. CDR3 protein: CASSPGLAGGPQAEQFF. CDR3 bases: TGTGCCAGCAGCCCGGGTTTGGCGGGGGGGCCTCAGGCTGAGCAGTTCTTC.

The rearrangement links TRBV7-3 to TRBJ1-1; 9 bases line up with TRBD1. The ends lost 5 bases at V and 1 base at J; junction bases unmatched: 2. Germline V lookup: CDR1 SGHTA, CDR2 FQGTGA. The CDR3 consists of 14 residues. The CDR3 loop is CASSPGQGNTEAFF. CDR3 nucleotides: TGTGCCAGCAGCCCGGGACAGGGGAACACTGAAGCTTTCTTT.

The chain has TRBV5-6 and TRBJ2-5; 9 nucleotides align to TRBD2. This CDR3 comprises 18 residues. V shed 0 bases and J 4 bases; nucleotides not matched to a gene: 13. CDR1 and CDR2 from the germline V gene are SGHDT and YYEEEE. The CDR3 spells CASSLDINPLAGRETQYF. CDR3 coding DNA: TGTGCCAGCAGCTTGGACATAAATCCCCTAGCGGGGAGAGAGACCCAGTACTTC.

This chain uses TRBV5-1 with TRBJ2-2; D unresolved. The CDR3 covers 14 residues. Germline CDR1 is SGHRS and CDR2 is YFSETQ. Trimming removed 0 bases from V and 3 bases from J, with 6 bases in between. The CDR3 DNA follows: TGCGCCAGCAGCTTGGTTTTGTACACCGGGGAGCTGTTTTTT. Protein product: CASSLVLYTGELFF.

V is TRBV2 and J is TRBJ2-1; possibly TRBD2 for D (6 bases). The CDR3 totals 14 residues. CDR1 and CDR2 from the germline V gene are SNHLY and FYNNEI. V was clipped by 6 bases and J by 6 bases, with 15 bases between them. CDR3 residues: CASSGERVGNEQFF. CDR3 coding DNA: TGTGCCAGCAGCGGGGAGCGGGTGGGCAATGAGCAGTTCTTC. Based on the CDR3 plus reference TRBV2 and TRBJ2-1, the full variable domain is EPEVTQTPSHQVTQMGQEVILRCVPISNHLYFYWYRQILGQKVEFLVSFYNNEISEKSEIFDDQFSVERPDGSNFTLKIRSTKLEDSAMYFCASSGERVGNEQFFGPGTRLTVL.

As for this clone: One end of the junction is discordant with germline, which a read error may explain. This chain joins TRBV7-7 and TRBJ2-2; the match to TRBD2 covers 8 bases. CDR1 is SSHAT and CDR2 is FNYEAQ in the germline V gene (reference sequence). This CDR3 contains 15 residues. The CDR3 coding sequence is TGTGCTAGCAGCCCCGGGGGGGCCGACACCGGGGAGCTGTTTTTT. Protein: CASSPGGADTGELFF.

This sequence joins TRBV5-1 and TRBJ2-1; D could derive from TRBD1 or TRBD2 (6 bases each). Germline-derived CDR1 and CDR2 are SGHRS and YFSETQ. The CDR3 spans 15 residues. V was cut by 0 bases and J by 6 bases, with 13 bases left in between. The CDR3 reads CASSLEGGPFNEQFF. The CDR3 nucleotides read TGCGCCAGCAGCTTGGAGGGGGGCCCTTTCAATGAGCAGTTCTTC.

Here the CDR3 DNA reads TGTGCCAGCAGTTACTCGACGGGGGGTGGCTACACCTTC. It encodes CASSYSTGGGYTF. The chain is built from TRBV6-5 and TRBJ1-2; tentatively, D is TRBD1 (5 bases). Germline CDR1 and CDR2: MNHEY and SVGAGI. V was clipped by 0 bases and J by 7 bases, with 9 bases between them. The CDR3 loop spans 13 amino acids.

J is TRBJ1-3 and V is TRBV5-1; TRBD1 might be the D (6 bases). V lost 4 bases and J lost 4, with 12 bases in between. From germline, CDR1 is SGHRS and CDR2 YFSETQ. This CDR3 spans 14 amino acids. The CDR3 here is CASSPGQLGNTIYF. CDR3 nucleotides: TGCGCCAGCAGCCCCGGACAGCTCGGAAACACCATATATTTT.

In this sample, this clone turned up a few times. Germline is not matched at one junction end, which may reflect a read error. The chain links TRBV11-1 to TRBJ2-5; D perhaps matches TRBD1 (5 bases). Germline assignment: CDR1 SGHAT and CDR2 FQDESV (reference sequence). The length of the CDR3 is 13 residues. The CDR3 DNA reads TGTGCCAGCAGCTTAATTGTTGGGTCAGGGCTTCACTTC. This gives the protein CASSLIVGSGLHF.

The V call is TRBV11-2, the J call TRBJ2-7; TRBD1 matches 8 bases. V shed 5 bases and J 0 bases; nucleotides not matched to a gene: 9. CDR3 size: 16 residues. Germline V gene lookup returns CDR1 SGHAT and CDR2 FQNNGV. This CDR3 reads CASSRLTGASSYEQYF. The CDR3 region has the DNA TGTGCCAGCAGCCGGTTGACAGGGGCCAGCTCCTACGAGCAGTACTTC. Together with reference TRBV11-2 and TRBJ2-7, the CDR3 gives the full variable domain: EAGVAQSPRYKIIEKRQSVAFWCNPISGHATLYWYQQILGQGPKLLIQFQNNGVVDDSQLPKDRFSAERLKGVDSTLKIQPAKLEDSAVYLCASSRLTGASSYEQYFGPGTRLTVT.

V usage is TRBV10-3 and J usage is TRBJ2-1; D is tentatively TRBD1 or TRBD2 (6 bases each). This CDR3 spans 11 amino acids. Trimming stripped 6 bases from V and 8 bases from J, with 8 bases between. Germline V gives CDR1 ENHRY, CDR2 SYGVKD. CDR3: CAIRRGDEQFF. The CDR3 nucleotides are TGTGCCATCAGGAGGGGGGATGAGCAGTTCTTC.

The CDR3 reads CASSETAGNTIYF. The CDR3 DNA is TGTGCCAGCAGCGAGACAGCAGGAAACACCATATATTTT. This chain uses TRBV7-2 with TRBJ1-3, with D perhaps TRBD1 (5 bases). Trimming pared 5 bases from V and 4 bases from J, leaving 9 bases between. Germline lookup yields CDR1 SGHTA and CDR2 FQGNSA. This CDR3 has 13 amino acids.

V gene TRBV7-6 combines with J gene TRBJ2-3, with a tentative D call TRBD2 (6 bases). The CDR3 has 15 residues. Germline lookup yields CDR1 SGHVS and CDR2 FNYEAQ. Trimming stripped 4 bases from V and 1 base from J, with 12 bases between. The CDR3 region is CASSSGGYRTDTQYF. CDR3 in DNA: TGTGCCAGCAGCTCCGGGGGTTATCGCACAGATACGCAGTATTTT.

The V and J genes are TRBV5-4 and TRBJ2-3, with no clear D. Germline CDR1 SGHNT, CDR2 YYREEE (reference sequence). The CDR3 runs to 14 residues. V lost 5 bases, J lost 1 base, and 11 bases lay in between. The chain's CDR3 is CASSFSSRTDTQYF. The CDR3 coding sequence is TGTGCCAGCAGTTTTAGCTCTCGCACAGATACGCAGTATTTT.

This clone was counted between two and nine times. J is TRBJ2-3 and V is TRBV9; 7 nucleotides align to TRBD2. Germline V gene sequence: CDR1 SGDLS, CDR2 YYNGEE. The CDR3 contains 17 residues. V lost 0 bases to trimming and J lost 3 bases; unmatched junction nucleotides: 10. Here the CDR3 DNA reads TGTGCCAGCAGCGTAGGGGTCGGCGGGGGTCGGACAGATACGCAGTATTTT. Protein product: CASSVGVGGGRTDTQYF.

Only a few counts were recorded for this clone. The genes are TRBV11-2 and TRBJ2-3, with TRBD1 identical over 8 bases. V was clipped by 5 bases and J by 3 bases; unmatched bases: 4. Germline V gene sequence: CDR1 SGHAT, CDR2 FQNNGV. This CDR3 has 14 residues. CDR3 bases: TGTGCCAGCAGCGCCCGACAGGGGACAGATACGCAGTATTTT. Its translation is CASSARQGTDTQYF.

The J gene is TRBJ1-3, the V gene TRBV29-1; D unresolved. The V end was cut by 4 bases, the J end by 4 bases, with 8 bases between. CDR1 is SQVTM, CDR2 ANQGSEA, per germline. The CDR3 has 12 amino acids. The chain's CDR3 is CSVVFRGNTIYF. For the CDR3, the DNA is TGCAGCGTTGTTTTCCGGGGAAACACCATATATTTT.